The source of this T cell receptor (beta chain) is a study of shared clonotypes between healthy human individuals. Study information: Aged between 18 and 49, the donors were a couple of women and three men.

The V gene's germline CDR1 is LNHDA and CDR2 SQIVND (reference sequence). V lost 7 bases and J lost 0; bases outside the gene matches: 10. The CDR3 runs to 17 residues. The authors divided CD4+ cells into CD45RA+ naive and CD45RA-negative memory subsets. TCRdb keeps only in-frame clones here, not all; method: immunoSEQ multiplex PCR. The sample lists some 500,000 clones; roughly 95% were seen once. What was sequenced was naive CD4+ T cells sorted from blood. This sample's subset: CD45RA+ positively selected. V and J are TRBV19 and TRBJ2-2; 8 bases match TRBD2. The TCR sequence derives from a woman younger than 45 in good health. DNA for the CDR3: TGTGCCAGTACCCGGGGGGGCAGCATCTCGAACACCGGGGAGCTGTTTTTT. Protein sequence: CASTRGGSISNTGELFF.